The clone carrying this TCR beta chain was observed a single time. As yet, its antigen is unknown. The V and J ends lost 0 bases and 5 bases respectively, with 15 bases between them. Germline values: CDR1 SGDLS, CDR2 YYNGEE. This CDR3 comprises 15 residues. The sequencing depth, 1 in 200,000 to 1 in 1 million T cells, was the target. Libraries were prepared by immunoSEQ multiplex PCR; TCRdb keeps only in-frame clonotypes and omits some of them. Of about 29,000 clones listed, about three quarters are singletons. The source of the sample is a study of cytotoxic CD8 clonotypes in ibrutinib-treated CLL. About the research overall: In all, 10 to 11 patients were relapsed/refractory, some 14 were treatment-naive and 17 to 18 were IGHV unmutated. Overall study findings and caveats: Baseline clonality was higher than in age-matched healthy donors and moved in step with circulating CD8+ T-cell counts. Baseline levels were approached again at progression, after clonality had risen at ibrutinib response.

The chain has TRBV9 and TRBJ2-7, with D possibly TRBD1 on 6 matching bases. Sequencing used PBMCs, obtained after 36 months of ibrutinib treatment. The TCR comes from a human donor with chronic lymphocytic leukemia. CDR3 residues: CASSVAQGSMDEQYF. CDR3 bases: TGTGCCAGCAGCGTAGCACAGGGCTCAATGGACGAGCAGTACTTC.